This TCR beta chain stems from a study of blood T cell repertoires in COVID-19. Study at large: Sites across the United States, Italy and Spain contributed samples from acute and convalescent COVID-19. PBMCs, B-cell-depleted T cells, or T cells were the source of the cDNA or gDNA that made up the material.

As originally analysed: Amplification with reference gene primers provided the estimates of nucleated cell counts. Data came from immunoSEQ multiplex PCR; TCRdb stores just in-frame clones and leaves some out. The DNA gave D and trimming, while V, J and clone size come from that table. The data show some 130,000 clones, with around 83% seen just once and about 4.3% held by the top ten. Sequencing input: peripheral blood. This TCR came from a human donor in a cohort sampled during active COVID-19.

CDR3 residues: CASSPGTDTQYF. The CDR3 region has the DNA TGTGCCAGCAGCCCCGGCACAGATACGCAGTATTTT. V and J are TRBV6-2 or TRBV6-3 and TRBJ2-3; D unresolved. V shed 6 bases and J shed 1 base, with 5 bases lying between them. CDR1 is MNHEY, CDR2 SVGEGT, per germline. The CDR3 is 12 residues long.